This T cell receptor beta chain stems from a study of identical twins. Trimming took off 0 bases at V and 1 base at J, with 6 bases between the two ends. Germline values: CDR1 SGHRS, CDR2 YFSETQ. CDR3 length: 14 amino acids. Healthy Caucasians supplied all donations. TCRdb used MiXCR to reprocess the 5' RACE reads, holding one entry per CDR3 protein. The repertoire consists of 570,000 or so distinct CDR3 sequences, with around 9.6% occurring once and the leading ten covering roughly 3%. This clonotype was seen many times. The same sample was also studied in work on yellow fever vaccine responses in identical twins.

The chain is built from TRBV5-1 and TRBJ2-3, with unresolved D. Sequences were obtained from PBMCs. The sequence derives from a woman under 30 in good health. The CDR3 reads CASSLATGTDTQYF. The CDR3 DNA is TGCGCCAGCAGCTTGGCCACAGGCACAGATACGCAGTATTTT.